Listed below are T cell receptor beta chains from one sample, sequenced in a study of vaccination and CD4 T cells after COVID-19. No cognate antigen is known for these TCRs. TCRdb fed the PCR reads into MiXCR, producing one record per CDR3 protein. Here the sample spans just over 14,000 distinct CDR3 sequences, more than 40% being singletons. The sequencing sample was made of CD4+ T cells from blood, cultured in vitro. The receptors shown here come from a human donor who had recovered from COVID-19. Each CDR3 is given with its conserved first and last residue. A D gene is named only where the DNA matches it firmly. Size is stated for part of the rows, as once, few or many counts, or as a class when the clone is expanded.

D: -; V: TRBV19; size: once; J: TRBJ1-1; DNA: TGTGCCAGTAGGTTAGGTCGAGGGGTGAACACTGAAGCTTTCTTT; CDR3: CASRLGRGVNTEAFF
D: TRBD1; V: TRBV7-9; size: few; J: TRBJ1-6; DNA: TGTGCCAGCAGCCCGGGGACAGGGAGGGATGCTAAGTCACCCCTCCACTTT; CDR3: CASSPGTGRDAKSPLHF
D: -; V: TRBV20-1; size: few; J: TRBJ2-5; DNA: TGCAGTGCTAGGGAGGGAGAGACCCAGTACTTC; CDR3: CSAREGETQYF
D: -; V: TRBV28; size: -; J: TRBJ2-5; DNA: TGTGCCAGCAGGGATACTAGTGGGCAAGAGACCCAGTACTTC; CDR3: CASRDTSGQETQYF
D: TRBD2; V: TRBV11-2; size: once; J: TRBJ2-7; DNA: TGTGCCAGCAGCCTCAAAAGTGGGGAGGGATCCGCATACGAGCAGTACTTC; CDR3: CASSLKSGEGSAYEQYF
D: -; V: TRBV7-3; size: few; J: TRBJ2-3; DNA: TGTGCCAGCAGCCTCTCCCCAGCAATAGATACGCAGTATTTT; CDR3: CASSLSPAIDTQYF
D: -; V: TRBV10-3; size: -; J: TRBJ2-1; DNA: TGTGCCATCAGCCCAAGTGCCCAGACCGGTGAGCAGTTCTTC; CDR3: CAISPSAQTGEQFF
D: -; V: TRBV11-2; size: once; J: TRBJ1-1; DNA: TGTGCCAGCAGCTTAGCGGGGATCTTATTGAACACTGAAGCTTTCTTT; CDR3: CASSLAGILLNTEAFF
D: -; V: TRBV20-1; size: -; J: TRBJ2-1; DNA: TGCAGTGCGAACGTCCCCCCCAGTGAGCAGTTCTTC; CDR3: CSANVPPSEQFF
D: TRBD1; V: TRBV20-1; size: -; J: TRBJ1-2; DNA: TGCAGTGCTGGGGGACAGGATCGCTATGGCTACACCTTC; CDR3: CSAGGQDRYGYTF
D: -; V: TRBV7-6; size: -; J: TRBJ2-7; DNA: TGTGCCAGCAGCTTAGAAGCCTTTGGGCAGGGTGTATGGGAGCAGTACTTC; CDR3: CASSLEAFGQGVWEQYF
D: TRBD2; V: TRBV4-1; size: -; J: TRBJ2-1; DNA: TGCGCCAGCAGCCAAGTGGCTAGCGGGAGGAGAGGCTATGAGCAGTTCTTC; CDR3: CASSQVASGRRGYEQFF
D: -; V: TRBV5-4; size: -; J: TRBJ1-3; DNA: TGTGCCAGCAGCTTGAGGCCCGGGTACAGTCGGGACACCATATATTTT; CDR3: CASSLRPGYSRDTIYF
D: -; V: TRBV7-3; size: -; J: TRBJ2-1; DNA: TGTGCCAGCAGCTCGACAGAGCACAATGAGCAGTTCTTC; CDR3: CASSSTEHNEQFF
D: -; V: TRBV10-3; size: -; J: TRBJ1-1; DNA: TGTGCCATCAGTATGGAGGGACGCACTGAAGCTTTCTTT; CDR3: CAISMEGRTEAFF
D: TRBD1; V: TRBV20-1; size: -; J: TRBJ2-1; DNA: TGCAGTGCCCCAAGACAGGGGGCGAAGAATGAGCAGTTCTTC; CDR3: CSAPRQGAKNEQFF
D: -; V: TRBV28; size: -; J: TRBJ1-5; DNA: TGTGCCAGCAGCCGGATAAACAATCAGCCCCAGCATTTT; CDR3: CASSRINNQPQHF
D: TRBD1; V: TRBV6-5; size: -; J: TRBJ2-7; DNA: TGTGCCAGCAGTTTTTACAGGGGGCGCACCCCCTACGAGCAGTACTTC; CDR3: CASSFYRGRTPYEQYF
D: TRBD1; V: TRBV6-1; size: few; J: TRBJ1-5; DNA: TGTGCCAGCAGAGCACAGGGGTCCGCAGCCAGTCAGCCCCAGCATTTT; CDR3: CASRAQGSAASQPQHF
D: TRBD2; V: TRBV7-9; size: -; J: TRBJ2-1; DNA: TGTGCCAGCAGCCTCCGACTAGCGGTGAGCTCCTACAATGAGCAGTTCTTC; CDR3: CASSLRLAVSSYNEQFF
D: TRBD1; V: TRBV5-1; size: few; J: TRBJ2-7; DNA: TGCGCCAGCAGCTGGGCTGGATCGACAGGGGGCGCTTACGAGCAGTACTTC; CDR3: CASSWAGSTGGAYEQYF
D: -; V: TRBV6-1; size: -; J: TRBJ1-6; DNA: TGTGCCAGCAGTGAATTTGTGGCGAGGGGCTCCTATAATTCACCCCTCCACTTT; CDR3: CASSEFVARGSYNSPLHF
D: TRBD2; V: TRBV7-2; size: few; J: TRBJ2-5; DNA: TGTGCCAGCAGCATGACCTCGGGACTAGCCTCGTGGACCCAGTACTTC; CDR3: CASSMTSGLASWTQYF
D: -; V: TRBV19; size: few; J: TRBJ2-5; DNA: TGTGCCAGTAGTTCAGTCCCCCAAGAGACCCAGTACTTC; CDR3: CASSSVPQETQYF
D: TRBD2; V: TRBV19; size: -; J: TRBJ2-1; DNA: TGTGCCAGTAGTATAGCAGGACTAGCGAAATACAATGAGCAGTTCTTC; CDR3: CASSIAGLAKYNEQFF
D: -; V: TRBV11-1; size: medium-sized; J: TRBJ2-2; DNA: TGTGCCAGCAGCTCTAACAGGGCCGGGGAGCTGTTTTTT; CDR3: CASSSNRAGELFF